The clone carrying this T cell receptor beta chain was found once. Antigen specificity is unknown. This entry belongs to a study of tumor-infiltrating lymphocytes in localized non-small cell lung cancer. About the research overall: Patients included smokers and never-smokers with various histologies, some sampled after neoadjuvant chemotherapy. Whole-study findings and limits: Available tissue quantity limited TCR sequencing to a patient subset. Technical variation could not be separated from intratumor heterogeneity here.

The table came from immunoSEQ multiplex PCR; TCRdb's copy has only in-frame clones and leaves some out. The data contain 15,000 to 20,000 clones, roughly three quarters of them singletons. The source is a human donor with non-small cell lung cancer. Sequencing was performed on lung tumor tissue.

CDR3 sequence (DNA): TGTGCCAGCAGCGTAGAAGGGGGGCCCGGTGAAAAACTGTTTTTT. Residues: CASSVEGGPGEKLFF. The V and J genes are TRBV9 and TRBJ1-4; D is perhaps TRBD1 (6 bases). Germline loops: CDR1 SGDLS, CDR2 YYNGEE. V was shortened by 0 bases and J by 7 bases, with 13 bases between the two germline ends. The CDR3 is made up of 15 amino acids.